The rows below give T cell receptor beta chains drawn from one sample of a study of T cell changes during pregnancy in multiple sclerosis. Sequenced by immunoSEQ multiplex PCR; TCRdb stores in-frame clones only, minus some. The sample includes a few thousand clones, around 86% of them seen just once. This sample comprised CD8+ T cells from peripheral blood mononuclear cells, obtained in the first trimester of pregnancy. These receptors came from a female donor in good health, enrolled as a control in a pregnancy study. The CDR3 runs from the conserved cysteine through the conserved F or W. The D gene is left open where the match is weak. The size of a clone is reported for some rows only, either as once, few or many, or as a class for expanded clones.

V gene	clone size	J gene	D gene	CDR3 DNA	CDR3 protein
TRBV2	.	TRBJ1-1	.	TGTGCCAGCAATCGACACATGAACACTGAAGCTTTCTTT	CASNRHMNTEAFF
TRBV5-1	.	TRBJ2-7	TRBD1	TGCGCCAGCAGCGAAACCGGGACAGGGATCTCCTACGAGCAGTACTTC	CASSETGTGISYEQYF
TRBV19	.	TRBJ2-4	TRBD2	TGTGCCAGTAGTATAGATAGGGGACTAGCGGATCTAGCCAAAAACATTCAGTACTTC	CASSIDRGLADLAKNIQYF
TRBV5-1	once	TRBJ2-5	.	TGCGCCAGCAGCTTGGATCCGGGACACACGCCTCAAGAGACCCAGTACTTC	CASSLDPGHTPQETQYF
TRBV7-2	.	TRBJ1-4	.	TGTGCCAGCAGCCCTTTGGGGGGTGAAAAACTGTTTTTT	CASSPLGGEKLFF
TRBV27	once	TRBJ1-6	TRBD1	TGTGCCAGCAGTCGACAGGGGGCACGGTCACCCCTCCACTTC	CASSRQGARSPLHF
TRBV29-1	.	TRBJ2-1	.	TGCAGCGTTGATAAGGACTTTTACAATGAGCAGTTCTTC	CSVDKDFYNEQFF
TRBV30	.	TRBJ1-6	TRBD1	TGTGCCTGGAGTGTACCGGACAGGCGCAATTCACCCCTCCACTTT	CAWSVPDRRNSPLHF
TRBV4-2	.	TRBJ2-1	TRBD1	TGTGCCAGCAGCCAAGAAGAGGGGGCGAACTACAATGAGCAGTTCTTC	CASSQEEGANYNEQFF
TRBV28	.	TRBJ2-1	TRBD2	TGTGCCAGCAGTTCTCAAGTGGGACTAGCGGGGAACAATGAGCAGTTCTTC	CASSSQVGLAGNNEQFF
TRBV27	.	TRBJ2-1	TRBD1	TGTGCCAGCAATCCCCGGGACAGGCGTTACAATGAGCAGTTCTTC	CASNPRDRRYNEQFF
TRBV5-5	once	TRBJ2-2	TRBD2	TGTGCCAGCAGCTTGGGTCTAGCGGGGGGAGCGAACACCGGGGAGCTGTTTTTT	CASSLGLAGGANTGELFF
TRBV19	.	TRBJ2-2	.	TGTGCCGGGCAGAACAGCGGCACCGGGGAGCTGTTTTTT	CAGQNSGTGELFF
TRBV21-1	.	TRBJ2-7	.	TGTGCCAGCAGCCAAGAGGGACTAGCCCACGAGCAGTACTTC	CASSQEGLAHEQYF
TRBV5-6	.	TRBJ2-1	.	TGTGCCAGCAGCGGGGTAGCGGCGTACAATGAGCAGTTCTTC	CASSGVAAYNEQFF
TRBV19	.	TRBJ1-2	TRBD1	TGTGCCAGTAGTTCCGGGACAGGGGCCGTCTATGGCTACACCTTC	CASSSGTGAVYGYTF
TRBV6-5	.	TRBJ1-2	TRBD1	TGTGCCAGCAGTACAGGGGTCTATGGCTACACCTTC	CASSTGVYGYTF
TRBV10-3	.	TRBJ1-1	.	TGTGCCATCACCGCCCGACAGAACAATGAAGCTTTCTTT	CAITARQNNEAFF
TRBV6-1	.	TRBJ2-1	TRBD1	TGTGCCAGCACCACTTCCTGGACAGGGAACAATGAGCAGTTCTTC	CASTTSWTGNNEQFF
TRBV6-5	few	TRBJ2-7	.	TGTGCCAGCAGTTACGGCAGGAAACCCTACGAGCAGTACTTC	CASSYGRKPYEQYF
TRBV9	.	TRBJ2-7	.	TGTGCCAGCAGCCCCAGGGGGGATTCCTACGAGCAGTACTTC	CASSPRGDSYEQYF
TRBV15	.	TRBJ2-1	TRBD2	TGTGCCACCAGCACCAAGACTAGCGGGAGGGATGAGCAGTTCTTC	CATSTKTSGRDEQFF
TRBV5-4	.	TRBJ1-3	TRBD1	TGTGCCAGCAGCTTGGGGGACAGTAGAAACACCATATATTTT	CASSLGDSRNTIYF
TRBV30	few	TRBJ1-2	TRBD1	TGTGCCATGTCACAGGGGGCGGACTATGGCTACACCTTC	CAMSQGADYGYTF
TRBV30	once	TRBJ2-1	TRBD2	TGTGCCTGGAGTGCTAGCGGGGAATACAATGAGCAGTTCTTC	CAWSASGEYNEQFF
TRBV10-3	.	TRBJ2-7	TRBD2	TGTGCCATCACTCTGGGGGGGGGTTACGAGCAGTACTTC	CAITLGGGYEQYF
TRBV13	.	TRBJ1-1	TRBD1	TGTGCCAGCAGCTCATGGGACAGATTGAACACTGAAGCTTTCTTT	CASSSWDRLNTEAFF
TRBV11-2	few	TRBJ2-7	.	TGTGCCAGCAGCACGGACTCGCCGTCCTACGAGCAGTACTTC	CASSTDSPSYEQYF
TRBV18	.	TRBJ1-6	.	TGTGCCAGCTCACCCCTGGAAGGGGGCTCCTATAATTCACCCCTCCACTTT	CASSPLEGGSYNSPLHF
TRBV5-6	.	TRBJ2-2	.	TGTGCCAGCAGCTTACAAGGGGTCTCGAACACCGGGGAGCTGTTTTTT	CASSLQGVSNTGELFF
TRBV7-2	.	TRBJ2-5	TRBD2	TGTGCCAGCAGCTTCCCTAGCGGGGGGGCAGGTGAGACCCAGTACTTC	CASSFPSGGAGETQYF
TRBV27	.	TRBJ2-2	.	TGTGCCAGCAGCGCACACGGCGGGGCGAACACCGGGGAGCTGTTTTTT	CASSAHGGANTGELFF
TRBV2	.	TRBJ2-7	TRBD2	TGTGCCAGCGAAGCGGGAATCTACGAGCAGTACTTC	CASEAGIYEQYF
TRBV29-1	.	TRBJ2-2	.	TGCAGCGTTGCGGTACAGGTTGCCGGGACCGGGGAGCTGTTTTTT	CSVAVQVAGTGELFF
TRBV28	.	TRBJ2-3	TRBD2	TGTGGGGCAGTGGCCGGGGGGGCCCGCCCAGATACGCAGTATTTT	CGAVAGGARPDTQYF
TRBV4-2	.	TRBJ2-3	TRBD1	TGTGCCAGCAGCCACCGACAGGGGGACGGTACAGATACGCAGTATTTT	CASSHRQGDGTDTQYF
TRBV11-2	.	TRBJ2-1	.	TGTGCCAGCAGCTTTTGGGACACTAATGAGCAGTTCTTC	CASSFWDTNEQFF
TRBV27	.	TRBJ2-1	TRBD1	TGTGCCAGCAGTTCCCTGTGGGACAGGGGGATGAATGAGCAGTTCTTC	CASSSLWDRGMNEQFF
TRBV6-5	.	TRBJ1-5	TRBD1	TGTGCCAGCAGCGAGGGACAGGAGAATCAGCCCCAGCATTTT	CASSEGQENQPQHF
TRBV11-2	.	TRBJ2-7	.	TGTGCCAGCAGCTTATCGGGTATCTACGAGCAGTACTTC	CASSLSGIYEQYF
TRBV19	.	TRBJ2-7	TRBD2	TGTGCCAGTAGTCCATTCTTAGCGGGAGGGCTCTACGAGCAGTACTTC	CASSPFLAGGLYEQYF
TRBV19	few	TRBJ1-1	.	TGTGCCAGTAGCCCTCAGGGGAACACTGAAGCTTTCTTT	CASSPQGNTEAFF
TRBV5-4	few	TRBJ1-1	.	TGTGCCAGCAGCTTGGACGGACACATGAACACTGAAGCTTTCTTT	CASSLDGHMNTEAFF
TRBV4-1	.	TRBJ2-5	TRBD2	TGCGCCAGCAGCCAAGGCGAAAGCGGGGCCCGCTTCCAAGAGACCCAGTACTTC	CASSQGESGARFQETQYF
TRBV9	once	TRBJ1-1	.	TGTGCCAGCAGCGCGACGATGCGGGGCACTGAAGCTTTCTTT	CASSATMRGTEAFF